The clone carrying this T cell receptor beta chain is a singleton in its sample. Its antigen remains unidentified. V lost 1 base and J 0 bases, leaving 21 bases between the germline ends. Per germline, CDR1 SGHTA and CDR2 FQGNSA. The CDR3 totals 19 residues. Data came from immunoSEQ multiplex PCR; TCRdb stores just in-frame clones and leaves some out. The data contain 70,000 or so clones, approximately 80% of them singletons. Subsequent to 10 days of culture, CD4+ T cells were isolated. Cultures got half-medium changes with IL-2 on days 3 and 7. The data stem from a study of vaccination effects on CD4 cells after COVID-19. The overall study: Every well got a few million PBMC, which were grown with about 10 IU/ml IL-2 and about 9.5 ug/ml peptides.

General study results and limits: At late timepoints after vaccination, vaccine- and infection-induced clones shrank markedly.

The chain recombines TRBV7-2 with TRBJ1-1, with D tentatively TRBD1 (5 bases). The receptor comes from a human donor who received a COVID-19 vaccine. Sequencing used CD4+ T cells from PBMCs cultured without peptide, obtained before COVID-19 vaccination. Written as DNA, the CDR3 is TGTGCCAGCAGCTTAGGCGGCCCCAGACAGTCCCTGATGAACACTGAAGCTTTCTTT. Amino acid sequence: CASSLGGPRQSLMNTEAFF.